Listed below are T cell receptor beta chains from one sample, sequenced in a study of blood T cell repertoires in COVID-19. The protocol was immunoSEQ multiplex PCR, while the TCRdb copy is restricted to in-frame clones and leaves out a portion. Among roughly 190,000 clones, 86% were seen once, and the ten largest hold 20% to 25%. The sequenced sample was PBMCs or T cells enriched from blood (not recorded which). The receptor set was obtained from a woman in her thirties or forties in a cohort exposed to, infected with or recovered from COVID-19 (not recorded which). The CDR3 runs from the conserved cysteine through the conserved F or W.

TRBJ1-2,15,TRBV6-5,CASSYPTGANYGYTF
TRBJ1-1,13,TRBV6-5,CASSPTGGTEAFF
TRBJ1-2,14,TRBV4-1,CASSRSGGLDGYTF
TRBJ2-7,14,TRBV5-1,CASSPGTANYEQYF
TRBJ2-3,14,TRBV7-2,CASSPGYSTDTQYF
TRBJ2-7,14,TRBV27,CASKLAGARYEQYF
TRBJ2-7,16,TRBV13,CASSPPPQREGYEQYF
TRBJ1-1,13,TRBV12-3/TRBV12-4,CASSETGVTEAFF
TRBJ2-3,17,TRBV4-1,CASSRKGTGSTSDTQYF
TRBJ2-7,14,TRBV18,CASSPGTGIYEQYF
TRBJ1-3,17,TRBV13,CASSPQGPSTLRNTIYF
TRBJ2-1,17,TRBV10-1,CASNASVGEAGDNEQFF
TRBJ1-2,12,TRBV2,CASSDRGKVYTF
TRBJ2-6,14,TRBV30,CAWSWTGSLGVLTF
TRBJ1-1,17,TRBV5-1,CASSLGQAYMLNTEAFF
TRBJ2-1,14,TRBV2,CASTLMSSYNEQFF
TRBJ1-2,15,TRBV6-5,CASTRGPDTGDGYTF
TRBJ2-7,14,TRBV5-1,CASSLSAGSNEQYF
TRBJ1-5,16,TRBV7-8,CASSTYYRGSNQPQHF
TRBJ2-3,18,TRBV18,CASSPRTGSGRGADTQYF
TRBJ2-6,17,TRBV4-1,CASSQRDSLSGANVLTF
TRBJ1-2,13,TRBV27,CASSYRGGYGYTF
TRBJ1-6,17,TRBV4-2,CASSQDMDRVDNSPLHF
TRBJ1-1,12,TRBV29-1,CSVATGGTEAFF
TRBJ2-3,15,TRBV7-8,CASSSKGTRRNTQYF
TRBJ2-4,11,TRBV7-8,CASSLTGIQYF
TRBJ1-1,14,TRBV30,CAWSFGTGRPEAFF
TRBJ2-7,14,TRBV4-1,CASSQVGLLYEQYF
TRBJ2-7,14,TRBV11-2,CASSLDPSSYEQYF
TRBJ2-5,14,TRBV15,CATSRGTGQETQYF
TRBJ1-1,14,TRBV19,CASGPGQANTEAFF
TRBJ2-6,14,TRBV19,CASSTGFGANVLTF
TRBJ1-5,15,TRBV15,CATSRDQGAHQPQHF
TRBJ1-1,17,TRBV19,CASSIFPGQGFNTEAFF
TRBJ1-1,13,TRBV10-3,CAISDAGGTEAFF
TRBJ2-5,13,TRBV10-2,CASSDRGEETQYF
TRBJ1-2,12,TRBV28,CASSSGGRGYTF
TRBJ2-3,16,TRBV6-1,CASSAGTTSSTDTQYF
TRBJ1-2,12,TRBV19,CASSIQGGGYTF
TRBJ1-1,11,TRBV20-1,CSARRAYEAFF
TRBJ2-7,15,TRBV10-1,CASSDLAGGPYEQYF
TRBJ2-1,17,TRBV9,CASSVVPAPLSYNEQFF
TRBJ2-7,15,TRBV7-8,CASSLATSGFYEQYF
TRBJ1-5,14,TRBV27,CASSLHRSNQPQHF
TRBJ2-7,15,TRBV4-3,CASSQELGGIYEQYF
TRBJ2-2,15,TRBV15,CATSKGQENTGELFF
TRBJ1-5,14,TRBV3-1/TRBV3-2,CASSHYGGNQPQHF
TRBJ2-6,17,TRBV5-1,CASSLPGSSPGANVLTF
TRBJ1-5,13,TRBV6-2/TRBV6-3,CASSTGESQPQHF
TRBJ2-2,16,TRBV6-1,CASSERLAGDTGELFF